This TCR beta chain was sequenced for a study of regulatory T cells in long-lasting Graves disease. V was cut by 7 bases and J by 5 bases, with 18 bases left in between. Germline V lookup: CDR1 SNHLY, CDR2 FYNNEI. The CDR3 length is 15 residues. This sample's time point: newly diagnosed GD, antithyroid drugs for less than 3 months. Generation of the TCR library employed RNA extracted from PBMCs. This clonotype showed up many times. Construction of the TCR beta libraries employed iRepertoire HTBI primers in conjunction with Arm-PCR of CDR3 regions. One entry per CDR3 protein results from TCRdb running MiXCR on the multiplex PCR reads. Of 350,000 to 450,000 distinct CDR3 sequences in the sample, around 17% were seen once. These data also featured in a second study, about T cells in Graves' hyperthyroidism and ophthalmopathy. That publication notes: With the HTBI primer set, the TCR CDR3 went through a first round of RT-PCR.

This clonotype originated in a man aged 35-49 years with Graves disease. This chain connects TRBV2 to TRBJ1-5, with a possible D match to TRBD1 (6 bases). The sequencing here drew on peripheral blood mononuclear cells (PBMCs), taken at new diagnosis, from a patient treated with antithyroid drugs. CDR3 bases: TGTGCCAGCACCCAAGGCCAGGGGTGGGATCAGCCCCAGCATTTT. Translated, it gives CASTQGQGWDQPQHF.